The 3 T cell receptor beta chains in this list originate from one sample, sequenced in a study of blood T cell repertoires in COVID-19. Sequencing used immunoSEQ multiplex PCR; TCRdb keeps in-frame clones, though not all of them. The sample records 240,000 or so clones, approximately 83% being singletons. The sample was peripheral blood. All receptors come from a man aged 25 to 40 who had recovered from COVID-19.

The rearrangement links TRBV2 to TRBJ2-7, with D perhaps matching TRBD1 (6 bases). The CDR3 runs 15 residues. Between the trimmed V and J ends, which lost 4 bases and 0 bases, there was a span of 13 bases. Germline lookup yields CDR1 SNHLY and CDR2 FYNNEI. CDR3 protein: CASSVAGESSYEQYF. CDR3 sequence (DNA): TGTGCCAGCAGTGTGGCAGGGGAGAGCTCCTACGAGCAGTACTTC. Filled out from reference TRBV2 and TRBJ2-7, the complete variable domain reads EPEVTQTPSHQVTQMGQEVILRCVPISNHLYFYWYRQILGQKVEFLVSFYNNEISEKSEIFDDQFSVERPDGSNFTLKIRSTKLEDSAMYFCASSVAGESSYEQYFGPGTRLTVT.

The rearrangement uses TRBV5-1 and TRBJ2-3; D assignment may be TRBD1 or TRBD2 (6 bases each). Germline CDR1 reads SGHRS; CDR2 reads YFSETQ. The germline V and J ends were trimmed by 4 bases and 6 bases, with 15 bases remaining between them. The CDR3 has 14 residues. The CDR3 here is CASSLGLGADTQYF. In nucleotides, the CDR3 is TGCGCCAGCAGCCTGGGACTGGGGGCGGATACGCAGTATTTT.

This clone was counted a single time. This chain uses TRBV7-2 with TRBJ2-5; D is ambiguous. Trimming left V 0 bases short and J 3 bases short, with 2 bases between. The CDR3 totals 12 residues. CDR1 SGHTA and CDR2 FQGNSA come from the germline V gene. The CDR3 here is CASSLAEETQYF. The CDR3 DNA follows: TGTGCCAGCAGCTTAGCCGAAGAGACCCAGTACTTC. The entire variable domain, with the rest obtained from reference TRBV7-2 and TRBJ2-5, is as follows: GAGVSQSPSNKVTEKGKDVELRCDPISGHTALYWYRQSLGQGLEFLIYFQGNSAPDKSGLPSDRFSAERTGGSVSTLTIQRTQQEDSAVYLCASSLAEETQYFGPGTRLLVL.